Listed here are 10 T cell receptor beta chains from one sample, sequenced in a study of OX40 agonist ivuxolimab in advanced cancers. The table came from immunoSEQ multiplex PCR; TCRdb's copy has only in-frame clones and leaves some out. The data hold 70,000 or so clones, with around 88% observed a single time. The source was CD4+ or CD8+ T cells sorted from blood, collected in a trial of the OX40 agonist ivuxolimab. These TCRs come from an adult with an advanced solid tumor such as melanoma, head and neck, liver or kidney cancer.

This clone appeared a single time. CDR3 protein: CASSLQGDTEAFF. CDR3 sequence (DNA): TGTGCCAGCAGCTTACAGGGGGACACTGAAGCTTTCTTT. J is TRBJ1-1 and V is TRBV7-2, with 7 bases aligning to TRBD1. The length of the CDR3 is 13 residues. V shed 2 bases and J 3 bases; nucleotides not matched to a gene: 0. Germline loops: CDR1 SGHTA, CDR2 FQGNSA. Using reference TRBV7-2 and TRBJ1-1 for the parts outside the CDR3, the full variable domain is GAGVSQSPSNKVTEKGKDVELRCDPISGHTALYWYRQSLGQGLEFLIYFQGNSAPDKSGLPSDRFSAERTGGSVSTLTIQRTQQEDSAVYLCASSLQGDTEAFFGQGTRLTVV.

The rearrangement joins TRBV28 to TRBJ2-7; no reliable D call. Trimming shortened V by 3 bases and J by 2 bases, and 20 bases separated the two germline ends. From germline, CDR1 is MDHEN and CDR2 SYDVKM. The CDR3 covers 17 residues. The CDR3 DNA follows: TGTGCCAGCAGTTTTCCTTTGGGCACAAACCGTGCCTACGAGCAGTACTTC. Protein sequence: CASSFPLGTNRAYEQYF.

CDR3 coding DNA: TGTGCCAGCAGTTTATACAATCAGCCCCAGCATTTT. The encoded protein is CASSLYNQPQHF. This rearrangement joins TRBV28 to TRBJ1-5; the D is unclear. Germline CDR1 is MDHEN and CDR2 is SYDVKM. The V gene lost 1 base and the J gene lost 3 bases, with 1 base spanning the gap. CDR3 length: 12 amino acids.

The chain combines TRBV7-2 with TRBJ1-4, with D uncertain. The CDR3 loop spans 15 amino acids. CDR1 SGHTA and CDR2 FQGNSA come from the germline V gene. The ends were cut back, 4 bases at V and 7 bases at J, with 16 bases in the middle. CDR3 loop: CASSSRGGPGEKLFF. The CDR3 nucleotides read TGTGCCAGCAGCTCCCGCGGCGGTCCAGGTGAAAAACTGTTTTTT.

The rearrangement joins TRBV7-2 to TRBJ2-1; 8 positions match TRBD1. CDR3 length equals 14 residues. The V segment lost 5 bases and the J segment 8 bases; nucleotides outside the gene matches: 8. Germline CDR1 SGHTA, CDR2 FQGNSA. The CDR3 sequence: CASSRGQGSYEQFF. CDR3 bases: TGTGCCAGCAGCAGAGGACAGGGATCGTATGAGCAGTTCTTC.

The chain employs TRBV28 and TRBJ1-2; no clear D gene. Germline V gene data show CDR1 as MDHEN and CDR2 as SYDVKM. The germline V and J ends were trimmed by 3 bases and 9 bases, with 17 bases remaining between them. The CDR3 sequence is 14 residues long. This CDR3 reads CASSFTRTALRYTF. CDR3 bases: TGTGCCAGCAGTTTTACTCGGACGGCATTGCGCTACACCTTC.

This chain connects TRBV19 to TRBJ2-3; TRBD2 matches at 14 bases. V lost 3 bases and J lost 2; bases outside the gene matches: 4. This CDR3 contains 17 residues. Germline CDR1 and CDR2: LNHDA and SQIVND (reference sequence). The CDR3 region has the DNA TGTGCCAGTAGTATCGGGACTAGCGGGGGAGCCACAGATACGCAGTATTTT. It is translated as CASSIGTSGGATDTQYF.

The chain uses TRBV19 and TRBJ2-3; 7 nucleotides match TRBD1. CDR1 and CDR2 (germline): LNHDA, SQIVND (reference sequence). The V gene end was trimmed by 3 bases and the J gene end by 2 bases; junction bases not matched to a gene: 5. This CDR3 comprises 15 residues. The CDR3: CASSMSQGLTDTQYF. CDR3 in DNA: TGTGCCAGTAGTATGTCACAGGGGCTCACAGATACGCAGTATTTT.

On this clone itself: Mismatch with germline at one junction end may stem from a read error. In nucleotides, the CDR3 is TGTGCCAGCAGATTAGGGGGGGCGGCGATAGCTTTCTTT. It codes for CASRLGGAAIAFF. The V gene is TRBV7-2, the J gene TRBJ1-1; maybe TRBD1 (6 bases). The CDR3 loop spans 13 amino acids. Looked up from germline, CDR1 is SGHTA and CDR2 is FQGNSA.

CDR3 sequence (DNA): TGTGCCAGCAGTGACTGGGGTACAGGGGCCAACGTCCTGACTTTC. Translating it yields CASSDWGTGANVLTF. The genes are TRBV6-1 and TRBJ2-6; unclear D gene. Germline CDR1 is MNHNS and CDR2 is SASEGT. V gave up 3 bases and J gave up 4 bases, with 10 bases separating them. The CDR3 loop spans 15 amino acids.